This T cell receptor (beta chain) is from a study of cytomegalovirus exposure and HLA in healthy donors. Per germline, CDR1 MGHRA and CDR2 YSYEKL. V lost 0 bases, J lost 5 bases, and 14 bases lay in between. CDR3 length equals 17 residues. In regard to this clone: Its cognate antigen is unknown.

In the PCR, 60 Vbeta and 13 Jbeta primers were used. Assay: immunoSEQ multiplex PCR; the TCRdb copy retains only in-frame clones and omits some. The sample shows 150,000 or so clones, 70% to 80% of them seen only once. Study outcomes and limitations: Several top significant clusters appeared, in a later analysis, to be linked to common viral pathogens. In vitro checks showed that a few CMV-associated chains really do target CMV antigens. Previously analyzed data showed that most TCR beta V segments were productive at a frequency of about 87% or about 30%. With DRB1 most and HLA-C fewest, TCR association rates differed between HLA loci in a later analysis.

The V gene is TRBV4-1, the J gene TRBJ1-6; TRBD1 might be the D (5 bases). This sequence originates from a young man in good health and CMV-seropositive. The sequencing sample was made of PBMCs. The CDR3 reads CASSQDGGWRNNSPLHF. The DNA for the CDR3 is TGCGCCAGCAGCCAAGATGGGGGGTGGCGGAATAATTCACCCCTCCACTTT.